A single T cell receptor beta chain is shown here with its context. This specimen belongs to a study of blood T cell repertoires in COVID-19. Germline lookup yields CDR1 SGHNT and CDR2 YYREEE (reference sequence). CDR3 length equals 12 residues. V lost 5 bases, J lost 4 bases, and 9 bases lay in between. Clones were read by immunoSEQ multiplex PCR, and TCRdb kept only the in-frame ones, dropping some. Here the sample spans about 180,000 clones, around 84% being singletons. V gene TRBV5-4 combines with J gene TRBJ2-5; D gene unclear. The sequencing input was PBMCs or T cells enriched from blood (not recorded which). This clonotype was sampled from a middle-aged man who had recovered from COVID-19. CDR3 in amino acids: CASRQTGETQYF. CDR3 nucleotide sequence: TGTGCCAGCAGACAGACCGGAGAGACCCAGTACTTC. Complete variable domain (other parts from reference TRBV5-4 and TRBJ2-5): ETGVTQSPTHLIKTRGQQVTLRCSSQSGHNTVSWYQQALGQGPQFIFQYYREEENGRGNFPPRFSGLQFPNYSSELNVNALELDDSALYLCASRQTGETQYFGPGTRLLVL.